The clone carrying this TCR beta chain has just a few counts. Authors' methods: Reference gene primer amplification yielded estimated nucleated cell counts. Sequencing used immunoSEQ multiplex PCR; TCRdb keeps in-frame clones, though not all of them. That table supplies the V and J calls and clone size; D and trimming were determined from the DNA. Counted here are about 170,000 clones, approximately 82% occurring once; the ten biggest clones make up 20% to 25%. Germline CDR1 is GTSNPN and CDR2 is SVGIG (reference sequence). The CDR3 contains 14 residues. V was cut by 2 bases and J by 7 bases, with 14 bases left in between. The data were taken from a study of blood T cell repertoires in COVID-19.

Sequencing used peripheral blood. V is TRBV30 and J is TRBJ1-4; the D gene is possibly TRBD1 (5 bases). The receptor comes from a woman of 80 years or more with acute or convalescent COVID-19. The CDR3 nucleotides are TGTGCCTGGAGTCCCGGGAGGGGAGGTGAAAAACTGTTTTTT. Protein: CAWSPGRGGEKLFF.